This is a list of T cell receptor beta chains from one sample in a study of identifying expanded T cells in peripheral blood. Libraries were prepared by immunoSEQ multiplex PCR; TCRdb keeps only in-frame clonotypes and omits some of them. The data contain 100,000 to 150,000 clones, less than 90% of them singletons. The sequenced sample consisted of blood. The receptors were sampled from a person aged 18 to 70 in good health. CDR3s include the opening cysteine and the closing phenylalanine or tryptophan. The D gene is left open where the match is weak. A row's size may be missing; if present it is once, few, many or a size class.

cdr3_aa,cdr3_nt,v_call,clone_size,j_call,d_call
CSARDPWGYTF,TGCAGTGCTAGAGATCCTTGGGGCTACACCTTC,TRBV20-1,few,TRBJ1-2,NA
CASSGLGLELYEQYF,TGTGCCAGCAGCGGGCTCGGGCTAGAACTCTACGAGCAGTACTTC,TRBV7-9,NA,TRBJ2-7,NA
CASSLLGQGNQPQHF,TGTGCCAGCTCACTGCTTGGACAGGGCAATCAGCCCCAGCATTTT,TRBV18,NA,TRBJ1-5,TRBD1
CASSDPGTGTHEQYF,TGTGCCAGCAGTGACCCCGGGACAGGGACCCACGAGCAGTACTTC,TRBV6-1,NA,TRBJ2-7,TRBD1
CASSPVGQGSNEQFF,TGTGCCAGCTCACCCGTGGGACAGGGATCGAATGAGCAGTTCTTC,TRBV18,NA,TRBJ2-1,TRBD1
CASRPSEGEQYF,TGTGCCAGCAGGCCCTCCGAGGGCGAGCAGTACTTC,TRBV6-5,many,TRBJ2-7,NA
CASSQDRDEQYF,TGTGCCAGCAGCCAAGATCGCGACGAGCAGTACTTC,TRBV4-2,few,TRBJ2-7,NA
CASSLLAGSTDTQYF,TGCGCCAGCAGCCTACTAGCGGGCAGCACAGATACGCAGTATTTT,TRBV4-1,NA,TRBJ2-3,TRBD2
CASSDTDRRYEQYF,TGTGCCAGCAGTGACACGGACAGGAGGTACGAGCAGTACTTC,TRBV21-1,NA,TRBJ2-7,NA
CAWSVQRGPNTEAFF,TGTGCCTGGAGTGTACAAAGGGGCCCGAACACTGAAGCTTTCTTT,TRBV30,NA,TRBJ1-1,NA
CASSRGRAAQETQYF,TGTGCCAGCAGCCGTGGACGAGCGGCCCAAGAGACCCAGTACTTC,TRBV5-4,NA,TRBJ2-5,NA
CASSQDQRNTIYF,TGTGCCAGCAGCCAAGACCAGAGAAACACCATATATTTT,TRBV14,NA,TRBJ1-3,NA
CASSLDYRGPGYTF,TGTGCCAGCAGCCTAGACTACAGGGGGCCTGGCTACACCTTC,TRBV7-2,NA,TRBJ1-2,TRBD1
CAGGQTGGYEQYF,TGTGCCGGGGGCCAGACAGGGGGATACGAGCAGTACTTC,TRBV7-9,NA,TRBJ2-7,TRBD1
CASGRAGNQPQHF,TGTGCCAGCGGCAGGGCCGGCAATCAGCCCCAGCATTTT,TRBV2,NA,TRBJ1-5,NA
CASSQLAGVETQYF,TGTGCCAGCAGCCAGCTAGCGGGAGTGGAGACCCAGTACTTC,TRBV2,NA,TRBJ2-5,TRBD2
CASSLLGTHYEQFF,TGTGCCAGCAGTTTGTTAGGCACACACTATGAGCAGTTCTTC,TRBV27,few,TRBJ2-1,NA
CAWSFGTSGFGSYEQYF,TGTGCCTGGAGTTTTGGGACTAGCGGGTTCGGGTCCTACGAGCAGTACTTC,TRBV30,NA,TRBJ2-7,TRBD2
CASSRDSFTGELFF,TGTGCCAGCAGCCGGGACAGTTTCACCGGGGAGCTGTTTTTT,TRBV6-5,NA,TRBJ2-2,TRBD1
CASSIPQGARGQPQHF,TGTGCCAGTAGTATCCCCCAGGGGGCGCGTGGTCAGCCCCAGCATTTT,TRBV19,NA,TRBJ1-5,TRBD1
CATSRDRGSGYEQYF,TGTGCCACCAGCAGAGATCGAGGTAGCGGATACGAGCAGTACTTC,TRBV15,NA,TRBJ2-7,NA
CASSLVGGGEAVTPYNEQFF,TGCGCCAGCAGCCTGGTTGGCGGGGGCGAGGCGGTGACCCCCTACAATGAGCAGTTCTTC,TRBV5-1,NA,TRBJ2-1,NA
CSGLTATNEKLFF,TGCAGCGGGCTGACAGCAACTAATGAAAAACTGTTTTTT,TRBV29-1,NA,TRBJ1-4,NA
CASSLDSGGGQPQHF,TGCGCCAGCAGCTTGGACTCCGGGGGAGGTCAGCCCCAGCATTTT,TRBV5-1,NA,TRBJ1-5,NA
CAGSSRPHEQYF,TGTGCCGGTTCGAGCAGGCCCCACGAGCAGTACTTC,TRBV2,NA,TRBJ2-7,NA
CASGSGRGETQYF,TGTGCCAGCGGTAGCGGGAGAGGGGAGACCCAGTACTTC,TRBV11-2,NA,TRBJ2-5,TRBD2
CASSPRDSYNEQFF,TGTGCCAGCAGTCCCCGGGACAGCTACAATGAGCAGTTCTTC,TRBV7-6,NA,TRBJ2-1,TRBD1
CASSMRSVTEAFF,TGTGCCAGTAGTATGAGGTCGGTGACTGAAGCTTTCTTT,TRBV19,NA,TRBJ1-1,NA
CASSYGERDGYTF,TGTGCCAGCAGTTACGGAGAAAGGGATGGCTACACCTTC,TRBV6-5,NA,TRBJ1-2,NA
CASSSRQGWQETQYF,TGCGCCAGCAGCTCCCGACAGGGGTGGCAAGAGACCCAGTACTTC,TRBV4-1,NA,TRBJ2-5,TRBD1
CASSLRGLQKNIQYF,TGTGCCAGCAGCTTAAGGGGACTACAAAAAAACATTCAGTACTTC,TRBV7-3,NA,TRBJ2-4,TRBD2
CASSVQVSYEQYF,TGTGCCAGTAGTGTACAGGTCTCCTACGAGCAGTACTTC,TRBV19,few,TRBJ2-7,NA
CASTLAETQYF,TGTGCCAGCACTCTGGCAGAGACCCAGTACTTC,TRBV25-1,NA,TRBJ2-5,NA
CASSPPVGTGVYEQYF,TGTGCCAGCTCACCACCGGTCGGGACAGGGGTTTACGAGCAGTACTTC,TRBV18,NA,TRBJ2-7,TRBD1
CAISDPWTGQSSGANVLTF,TGTGCCATCAGTGACCCGTGGACAGGTCAGAGCTCTGGGGCCAACGTCCTGACTTTC,TRBV10-3,NA,TRBJ2-6,TRBD1
CASSSPGQGHTSPWNEQFF,TGTGCCAGCAGTTCCCCGGGACAGGGGCATACAAGCCCCTGGAATGAGCAGTTCTTC,TRBV7-9,NA,TRBJ2-1,TRBD1